These T cell receptor beta chains were read from a single sample in a study of cytomegalovirus exposure and HLA in healthy donors. Sequencing used immunoSEQ multiplex PCR; TCRdb keeps in-frame clones, though not all of them. This sample yields roughly 150,000 clones, of which about 8.9% are seen a single time; approximately 1.9% belongs to the top ten. Input material: PBMCs. Receptors originate from a man aged 50 to 60 in good health and CMV-seronegative. Each CDR3 is given with its conserved first and last residue. A D gene is named only where the DNA matches it firmly. The size field is filled for only some rows; it gives once, few, many or a size class.

j_call v_call d_call clone_size cdr3_nt cdr3_aa
TRBJ2-7 TRBV28 TRBD1 . TGTGCCAGCAGTCCCTCCATTGGACAGGCCTACGAGCAGTACTTC CASSPSIGQAYEQYF
TRBJ1-2 TRBV7-9 . many TGTGCCAGCAGCGGAAAGGGGGAAGACTATGGCTACACCTTC CASSGKGEDYGYTF
TRBJ2-7 TRBV10-1 TRBD2 . TGCGCCAGCAGTGACGGGACTAGCGGGAGCTACGAGCAGTACTTC CASSDGTSGSYEQYF
TRBJ2-5 TRBV7-2 . few TGTGCCAGCAGCCTTGGGCTTCAAGAGACCCAGTACTTC CASSLGLQETQYF
TRBJ2-2 TRBV5-1 TRBD2 . TGCGCCAGCAGCTTGAGCGGGGGGAACACCGGGGAGCTGTTTTTT CASSLSGGNTGELFF
TRBJ2-7 TRBV11-3 TRBD1 few TGTGCCAGCAGCACGAGGCCCTTCGGGACAGGGCAAGGCGAGCAGTACTTC CASSTRPFGTGQGEQYF
TRBJ1-4 TRBV7-8 . . TGTGCCAGCAGCTTAGATCCGGATGAAAAACTGTTTTTT CASSLDPDEKLFF
TRBJ2-1 TRBV4-1 TRBD2 . TGCGCCAGCAGCCAAGTTGGGACTAGCCTTCTCGATGAGCAGTTCTTC CASSQVGTSLLDEQFF
TRBJ2-1 TRBV6-9 TRBD2 . TGTGCCAGCAGAGGGAGGGATGAGCAGTTCTTC CASRGRDEQFF
TRBJ1-2 TRBV21-1 . . TGTGCCAGCAGCAAGGGGGGACAGGGAAAAGGAAGCTATGGCTACACCTTC CASSKGGQGKGSYGYTF
TRBJ2-1 TRBV6-4 TRBD2 many TGTGCCAGCAGTGACTCGGGACTAGCGAAAAATGAGCAGTTCTTC CASSDSGLAKNEQFF
TRBJ1-2 TRBV30 . . TGTGCCTGGAGTGTAAGCAGGGCTTCGAGTGGCTACACCTTC CAWSVSRASSGYTF
TRBJ2-7 TRBV19 . . TGTGCCAGTAGTATGAAGCGCTCAAGGCAGTACTTC CASSMKRSRQYF
TRBJ2-1 TRBV2 TRBD1 few TGTGCCAGCAGGGGACAGACTCTAAACAATGAGCAGTTCTTC CASRGQTLNNEQFF
TRBJ2-7 TRBV18 TRBD1 . TGTGCCAGCTCAACCCGGGACAGGGTTGGAGAGCAGTACTTC CASSTRDRVGEQYF
TRBJ1-4 TRBV6-5 . few TGTGCCAGCAGCATAAGACAGACAACTAATGAAAAACTGTTTTTT CASSIRQTTNEKLFF
TRBJ2-4 TRBV4-2 TRBD2 . TGTGCCAGCAGCACTGGACTAGCGGGAAGAGAACTAGCCAAAAACATTCAGTACTTC CASSTGLAGRELAKNIQYF
TRBJ1-1 TRBV7-6 TRBD1 few TGTGCCAGCAGCCCTCCGGGACAGGGGGTCAAACAAACTGAAGCTTTCTTT CASSPPGQGVKQTEAFF
TRBJ2-1 TRBV2 TRBD2 few TGTGCCAGCACCCGAGAGCGGGAAGGCAATGAGCAGTTCTTC CASTREREGNEQFF
TRBJ2-7 TRBV21-1 . . TGTGCCAGCAGCAAAGGATGTAGCTCCTACGAGCAGTACTTC CASSKGCSSYEQYF
TRBJ1-2 TRBV19 TRBD1 . TGTGCCAGTAGTACCGGACAGGAGCGCTATGGCTACACCTTC CASSTGQERYGYTF
TRBJ2-3 TRBV5-4 TRBD2 . TGTGCCAGCAGCTTCGGGAACGGGGGGGACACAGATACGCAGTATTTT CASSFGNGGDTDTQYF
TRBJ1-5 TRBV30 . . TGTGCCTGGAGTGTACGGAGTCAGCCCCAGCATTTT CAWSVRSQPQHF
TRBJ1-4 TRBV5-1 . few TGCGCCAGCAGCTTGGCGGCGGGTCGACGCGAAAAACTGTTTTTT CASSLAAGRREKLFF
TRBJ2-6 TRBV7-3 . . TGTGCCAGCAGCCCACTTTGGGGAGCTGGGGCCAACGTCCTGACTTTC CASSPLWGAGANVLTF
TRBJ1-2 TRBV2 . few TGTGCCAGCAGTGAAGGCGGCCACTATGGCTACACCTTC CASSEGGHYGYTF
TRBJ2-5 TRBV5-1 . few TGCGCCAGCAGCTTACTAGTCTCGGAGACCCAGTACTTC CASSLLVSETQYF
TRBJ2-7 TRBV30 TRBD1 . TGTGCCTGGAGGCTAACAGGGGTCGGCTCCTACGAGCAGTACTTC CAWRLTGVGSYEQYF
TRBJ1-5 TRBV20-1 . few TGCAGTGCTACCGGGGATCAGCCCCAGCATTTT CSATGDQPQHF
TRBJ1-1 TRBV19 . few TGTGCCAGTAGTATCGGGAGGGGCACTGAAGCTTTCTTT CASSIGRGTEAFF
TRBJ2-3 TRBV6-5 . . TGTGCCAGCAGTTACCGAGAGGGTACGCAGTATTTT CASSYREGTQYF
TRBJ2-5 TRBV6-1 TRBD2 . TGTGCCAGCAGTGAAAGCGGGGTCGGAGAGACCCAGTACTTC CASSESGVGETQYF
TRBJ1-4 TRBV15 . . TGTGCCACCAGCACCAATTGGGGGGAGAAGAATGAAAAACTGTTTTTT CATSTNWGEKNEKLFF
TRBJ1-2 TRBV10-2 . few TGCGCCAGCAGTGAGCCGACAGACAACTATGGCTACACCTTC CASSEPTDNYGYTF
TRBJ1-4 TRBV18 TRBD1 few TGTGCCAGCTCGCCGTCGCAGGGGGCCAGAAGCGAAAAACTGTTTTTT CASSPSQGARSEKLFF
TRBJ2-2 TRBV30 . few TGTGCCGCCTCGGGACAACCTAACACCGGGGAGCTGTTTTTT CAASGQPNTGELFF
TRBJ1-5 TRBV15 TRBD1 few TGTGCCACCAGCAGGGGACAGGCGGATCAGCCCCAGCATTTT CATSRGQADQPQHF
TRBJ1-6 TRBV6-5 . . TGTGCCAGCAGTCCGGACAGTAGATATAATTCACCCCTCCACTTT CASSPDSRYNSPLHF
TRBJ2-1 TRBV6-1 . many TGTGCCAGCATTGCGGGGAAATACAATGAGCAGTTCTTC CASIAGKYNEQFF
TRBJ2-3 TRBV25-1 . few TGTGCCAGCAGTGACCCCGGACAGTTCACAGATACGCAGTATTTT CASSDPGQFTDTQYF
TRBJ1-2 TRBV28 TRBD1 . TGTGCCAGCAGTTTAGGGACAGAAATTTATGGCTACACCTTC CASSLGTEIYGYTF
TRBJ2-7 TRBV7-8 TRBD1 . TGTGCCAGCAGCCCTGACAGGGGGCAGGGCGAGCAGTACTTC CASSPDRGQGEQYF
TRBJ1-1 TRBV29-1 . . TGCAGCGTTGGACAGAGCCTGGGGACTGAAGCTTTCTTT CSVGQSLGTEAFF
TRBJ1-1 TRBV2 . . TGTGCCAGCAGTGCACAGACAACAACTGAAGCTTTCTTT CASSAQTTTEAFF
TRBJ2-1 TRBV7-2 . . TGTGCCAGCAGGCGCGAACTAGGATCCTCCTACAATGAGCAGTTCTTC CASRRELGSSYNEQFF
TRBJ2-3 TRBV9 TRBD2 few TGTGCCAGCAGCGACCTAAAGCGGGGGGACTCAGATACGCAGTATTTT CASSDLKRGDSDTQYF
TRBJ2-7 TRBV6-5 TRBD1 . TGTGCCAGCAGTTTGTGGACAGGGTCAACTCCCTACGAGCAGTACTTC CASSLWTGSTPYEQYF